Shown below are 7 T cell receptor beta chains from a single sample sequenced in a study of shared clonotypes between healthy human individuals. Clones were sequenced by immunoSEQ multiplex PCR, and TCRdb holds only the in-frame ones, with some missing. The table shows around 370,000 clones, with around 96% occurring only once. What was sequenced was memory CD8+ T cells sorted from blood. Sample subset: CD45RO+ cells pooled with CCR7-negative TemRA cells. The receptors come from a young man in good health.

The rearrangement links TRBV10-1 to TRBJ2-1; 8 bases are a match to TRBD1. Trimming removed 2 bases from V and 7 bases from J; junction bases left unmatched: 4. Germline V gene lookup returns CDR1 WNHNN and CDR2 SYGVQD (reference sequence). The CDR3 runs to 14 residues. Here the CDR3 reads CASSEGQGQNEQFF. CDR3 nucleotides: TGCGCCAGCAGTGAGGGACAGGGACAAAATGAGCAGTTCTTC.

This chain links TRBV7-8 with TRBJ2-7; D gene uncertain. Trimming shortened V by 3 bases and J by 2 bases, and 8 bases separated the two germline ends. The CDR3 totals 13 residues. The germline V gene encodes CDR1 SGHVS and CDR2 FQNEAQ. This CDR3 is CASSLEATYEQYF. CDR3 DNA: TGTGCCAGCAGCTTGGAAGCCACCTACGAGCAGTACTTC. The full variable domain, with the rest looked up from reference TRBV7-8 and TRBJ2-7, is GAGVSQSPRYKVAKRGQDVALRCDPISGHVSLFWYQQALGQGPEFLTYFQNEAQLDKSGLPSDRFFAERPEGSVSTLKIQRTQQEDSAVYLCASSLEATYEQYFGPGTRLTVT.

V usage is TRBV10-3 and J usage is TRBJ1-4; D gene ambiguous. Trimming took 5 bases from V and 5 from J, leaving 15 bases between them. The CDR3 loop spans 15 amino acids. The V gene's germline CDR1 is ENHRY and CDR2 SYGVKD. CDR3 nucleotide sequence: TGTGCCATCAGTAAGGACTGGGTCCCGAATGAAAAACTGTTTTTT. Its translation: CAISKDWVPNEKLFF.

The chain recombines TRBV5-6 with TRBJ1-2, with D hard to call. Germline V gene data show CDR1 as SGHDT and CDR2 as YYEEEE. Trimming took off 2 bases at V and 4 bases at J, with 9 bases between the two ends. The length of the CDR3 is 13 residues. This CDR3 is CASSLTQSYGYTF. The CDR3 DNA is TGTGCCAGCAGCTTAACACAGTCCTATGGCTACACCTTC.

The rearrangement uses TRBV27 and TRBJ2-2; D not resolved. Looked up from germline, CDR1 is MNHEY and CDR2 is SMNVEV (reference sequence). The CDR3 runs to 12 residues. Trimming cost V 2 bases and J 6 bases, with 4 bases left between them. CDR3 region: CASSLMAGELFF. In DNA, the CDR3 is TGTGCCAGCAGTTTAATGGCCGGGGAGCTGTTTTTT.

The V gene is TRBV5-4, the J gene TRBJ1-2, with D tentatively TRBD1 (6 bases). The V gene's germline CDR1 is SGHNT and CDR2 YYREEE (reference sequence). This CDR3 spans 15 amino acids. Trimming left V 0 bases short and J 1 base short, with 10 bases between. This CDR3 reads CASSLAHRVNYGYTF. The CDR3 nucleotides read TGTGCCAGCAGCTTGGCCCACAGGGTTAACTATGGCTACACCTTC.

About this clone itself: Other DNA sequences in this sample translate to the same CDR3. The chain recombines TRBV7-9 with TRBJ2-7; D may be TRBD2 (5 bases). V was clipped by 1 base and J by 1 base, with 8 bases between them. Germline CDR1 SEHNR, CDR2 FQNEAQ (reference sequence). The CDR3 loop spans 14 amino acids. CDR3 loop: CASSLGAGSYEQYF. CDR3 sequence (DNA): TGTGCCAGCAGCTTAGGGGCGGGTTCCTACGAGCAGTACTTC.